This T cell receptor (beta chain) comes out of a study of cytomegalovirus exposure and HLA in healthy donors. Study-wide context: From 170 million or so T cells, an earlier analysis saw approximately 110 million unique TCR beta sequences.

The PCR used 60 Vbeta and 13 Jbeta primers. TCRdb keeps only in-frame clones here, not all; method: immunoSEQ multiplex PCR. Of about 150,000 clones in the sample, approximately 81% were seen once. This clone has a single count. This sequence was found in a man aged 30-40 years in good health and CMV-seropositive. The sample consisted of PBMCs.

CDR3 nucleotides: TGCAGCGTTGTTTGGAAGGGGGCGAAGTACAATGAGCAGTTCTTC. Translating gives CSVVWKGAKYNEQFF. V usage is TRBV29-1 and J usage is TRBJ2-1, with 7 bases fitting TRBD1. The CDR3 sequence is 15 residues long. V dropped 4 bases and J dropped 4; count of bases not matched to a gene: 10. Germline-derived CDR1 and CDR2 are SQVTM and ANQGSEA.